This T cell receptor (beta chain) appears in the sequencing data of a study of glioma-infiltrating T cells after dendritic cell vaccination. Time point denoted: after dendritic cell vaccination, including at tumor progression/relapse. Clones were sequenced by immunoSEQ multiplex PCR, and TCRdb holds only the in-frame ones, with some missing. The sample includes 85,000 to 100,000 clones, 85% of them seen just once. The origin of this receptor is a human donor with glioblastoma. The source was blood, collected after dendritic cell vaccination.

The CDR3 nucleotides are TGTGCCAGCACCTACTGGGGCAGTTCGAACACCGGGGAGCTGTTTTTT. It codes for CASTYWGSSNTGELFF. This chain connects TRBV2 to TRBJ2-2, with a possible D match to TRBD1 (5 bases). Trimming pared 7 bases from V and 0 bases from J, leaving 15 bases between. This CDR3 contains 16 residues. Germline V gene data show CDR1 as SNHLY and CDR2 as FYNNEI. The full variable domain, rest sourced from reference TRBV2 and TRBJ2-2, is EPEVTQTPSHQVTQMGQEVILRCVPISNHLYFYWYRQILGQKVEFLVSFYNNEISEKSEIFDDQFSVERPDGSNFTLKIRSTKLEDSAMYFCASTYWGSSNTGELFFGEGSRLTVL.